This T cell receptor (beta chain) was identified during a study of response to subunit inactivated influenza vaccine. In TCRdb, the RT-PCR reads were re-called with MiXCR into one record per CDR3 protein. The sample shows 800,000 or so distinct CDR3 sequences, 20% to 25% of them seen only once. The CDR3 spans 18 residues. Trimming took 0 bases from V and 6 from J; bases not matched to a gene: 12. Per the germline V gene, CDR1 is SGHAT and CDR2 is FQNNGV. The sequences come from PBMCs from blood, collected more than 4 days after vaccination. The V and J genes are TRBV11-2 and TRBJ2-3, with 10 bases identical to TRBD2. The receptor was derived from a man in his fifties or sixties who received an inactivated influenza vaccine. The CDR3 nucleotides read TGTGCCAGCAGCTTAGAGGGATTAGCGGGAGGATGGCGGGATACGCAGTATTTT. Amino acid sequence: CASSLEGLAGGWRDTQYF.